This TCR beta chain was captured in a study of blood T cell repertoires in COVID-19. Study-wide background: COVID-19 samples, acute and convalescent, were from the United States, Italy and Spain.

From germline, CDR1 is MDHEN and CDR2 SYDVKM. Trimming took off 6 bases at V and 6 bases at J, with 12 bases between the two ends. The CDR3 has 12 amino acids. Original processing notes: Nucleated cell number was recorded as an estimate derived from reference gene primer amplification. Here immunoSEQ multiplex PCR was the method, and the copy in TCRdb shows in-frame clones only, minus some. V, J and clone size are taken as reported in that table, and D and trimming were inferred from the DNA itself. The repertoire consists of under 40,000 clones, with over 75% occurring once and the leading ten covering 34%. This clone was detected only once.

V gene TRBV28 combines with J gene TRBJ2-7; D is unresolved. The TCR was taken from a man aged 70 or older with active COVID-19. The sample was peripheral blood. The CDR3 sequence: CASSVEFFEQYF. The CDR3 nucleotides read TGTGCCAGCAGCGTGGAGTTCTTCGAGCAGTACTTC.